Listed below are T cell receptor beta chains from one sample, sequenced in a study of blood T cell repertoires in COVID-19. Some clones are missing from TCRdb's copy, which holds only in-frame ones; the method was immunoSEQ multiplex PCR. The sample carries around 440,000 clones, approximately 88% recorded once. What was sequenced was peripheral blood. These receptors originate from a woman in her forties or fifties with COVID-19, enrolled during active disease. The conserved cysteine and the conserved F or W are not part of the CDR3 here.

j_call,v_call,cdr3_aa
TRBJ2-5,TRBV28,ASSLLGQGERETQY
TRBJ2-1,TRBV19,ASSMGGAGIYNEQF
TRBJ1-2,TRBV19,ASSQGVSIYGYT
TRBJ1-1,TRBV2,ASSVQGDTEAF
TRBJ1-1,TRBV7-8,ASSLAGSLNTEAF
TRBJ2-2,TRBV6-5,ASSLNTGELF
TRBJ2-5,TRBV30,AWSVAAGAQETQY
TRBJ2-7,TRBV6-5,AVRPPGNEQY
TRBJ2-2,TRBV2,ASNQGSDTGELF
TRBJ2-3,TRBV20-1,SASIGRGGLTDTQY
TRBJ1-1,TRBV6-5,ASRQTKDDTEAF
TRBJ1-1,TRBV4-1,ASSQSRGLGEAF
TRBJ2-7,TRBV19,ASGDRGGPYEQY
TRBJ1-6,TRBV15,ATSRDKQLDSPLH
TRBJ2-1,TRBV9,ASSGLAGGYEQF
TRBJ1-2,TRBV4-1,ASSQVSVLGGYT
TRBJ2-2,TRBV5-1,ASSPQGARTGELF
TRBJ1-1,TRBV10-3,AISEYYGGVDTEAF
TRBJ1-2,TRBV9,ASSSGNYGYT
TRBJ1-3,TRBV12-3/TRBV12-4,ASSLQGGNTIY
TRBJ2-3,TRBV28,ATWEGTDTQY
TRBJ2-7,TRBV7-3,ASSPEGSPGTRYEQY
TRBJ1-5,TRBV4-1,ASSTQPGGEPQH
TRBJ1-5,TRBV7-2,ASSSRLFPNQPQH
TRBJ2-6,TRBV19,ASSAPREVLT
TRBJ2-3,TRBV27,ASAGMPSTDTQY
TRBJ1-1,TRBV27,ASRIQGPNTEAF
TRBJ2-7,TRBV6-5,ASRDSLGLGDEQY
TRBJ1-2,TRBV24-1,ATSDSGADGYT
TRBJ1-2,TRBV9,ASSINYGYT
TRBJ1-2,TRBV6-2/TRBV6-3,ASSRDRPNYGYT